This TCR beta chain was captured in a study of T cells after yellow fever vaccination. General study points: A minor fraction of clonotypes spanned both CD4 and CD8 compartments. Booster samples showed a return of most primary-vaccination clones (under 97% CD4, approximately 85% CD8). Secondary responses were weaker yet peaked faster, day 5 versus 15.

This clonotype showed up many times. Its specificity is not known. TCRdb re-derived calls from the 5' RACE reads in MiXCR, one entry per CDR3 protein. In the table there are over 300,000 distinct CDR3 sequences, about 4% of which are singletons. CDR3 size: 13 residues. Trimming stripped 5 bases from V and 0 bases from J, with 6 bases between. In germline, CDR1 is SEHNR, CDR2 FQNEAQ (reference sequence). This receptor was obtained from a man aged 18 to 30 who received the YFV17D yellow fever vaccine. Sequenced here: PBMCs, sampled 5 days after the yellow fever booster vaccination. The V call is TRBV7-9, the J call TRBJ2-3; D call uncertain. The CDR3 sequence is CASSLGSTDTQYF. DNA for the CDR3: TGTGCCAGCAGCCTAGGTAGCACAGATACGCAGTATTTT.